This TCR beta chain is drawn from a study of T cell repertoires in cytomegalovirus infection. TCRdb re-called the reads through MiXCR, storing one row per CDR3 protein. The sample contains 680,000 or so distinct CDR3 sequences, around 30% of which appear only once. To note about this clonotype: Its antigen is currently unknown.

CDR1 and CDR2 from the germline V gene are LGHNT and FRNRAP. Trimming shortened V by 0 bases and J by 8 bases, and 13 bases separated the two germline ends. CDR3 length: 14 residues. The sample here was cultured PBMCs, taken from culture after CMV antigen stimulation. The V call is TRBV12-5, the J call TRBJ1-2; weak D call: TRBD1 (5 bases). The TCR originated in a human donor in good health (CMV status not recorded). Some clones in this sample may be carry-over from other donors' samples. The CDR3 sequence is CASGLVPGGEGYTF. The CDR3 DNA reads TGTGCTAGTGGTTTGGTACCGGGGGGAGAAGGCTACACCTTC.